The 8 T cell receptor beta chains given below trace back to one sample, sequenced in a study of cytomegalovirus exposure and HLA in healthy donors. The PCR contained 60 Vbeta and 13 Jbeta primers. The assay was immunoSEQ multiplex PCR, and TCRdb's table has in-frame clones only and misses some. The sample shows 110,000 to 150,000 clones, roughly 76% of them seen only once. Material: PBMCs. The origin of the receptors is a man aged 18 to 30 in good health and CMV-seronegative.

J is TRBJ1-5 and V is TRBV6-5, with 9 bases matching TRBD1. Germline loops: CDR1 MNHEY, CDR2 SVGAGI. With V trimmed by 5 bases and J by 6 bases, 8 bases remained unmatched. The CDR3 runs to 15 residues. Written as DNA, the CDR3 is TGTGCCAGCAGTCGGGACAGGGCTGGCCCTCAGCCCCAGCATTTT. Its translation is CASSRDRAGPQPQHF.

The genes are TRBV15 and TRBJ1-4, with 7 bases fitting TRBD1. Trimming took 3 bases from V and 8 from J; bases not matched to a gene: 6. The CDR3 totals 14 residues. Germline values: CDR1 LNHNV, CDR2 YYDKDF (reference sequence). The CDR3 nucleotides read TGTGCCACCAGCAGTCCACAGGGGAGGGAAAAACTGTTTTTT. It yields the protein CATSSPQGREKLFF.

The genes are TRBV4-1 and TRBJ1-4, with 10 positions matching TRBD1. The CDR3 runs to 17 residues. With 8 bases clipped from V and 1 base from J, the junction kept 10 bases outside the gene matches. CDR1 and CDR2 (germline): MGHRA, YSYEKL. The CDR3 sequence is CASGTGDRSLTNEKLFF. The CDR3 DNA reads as TGCGCCAGCGGGACAGGGGATAGATCGTTAACTAATGAAAAACTGTTTTTT.

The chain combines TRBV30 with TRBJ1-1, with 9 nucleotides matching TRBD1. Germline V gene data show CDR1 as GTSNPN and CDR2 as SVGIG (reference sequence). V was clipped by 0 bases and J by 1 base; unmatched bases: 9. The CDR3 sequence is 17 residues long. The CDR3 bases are TGTGCCTGGAGTGTACTTACAGGGGGCGCGAGGAACACTGAAGCTTTCTTT. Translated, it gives CAWSVLTGGARNTEAFF.

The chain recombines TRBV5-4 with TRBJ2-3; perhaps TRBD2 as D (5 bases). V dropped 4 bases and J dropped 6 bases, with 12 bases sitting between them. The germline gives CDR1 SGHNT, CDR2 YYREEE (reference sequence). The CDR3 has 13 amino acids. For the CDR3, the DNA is TGTGCCAGCAGCCAGGACTCTCGGGATACGCAGTATTTT. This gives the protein CASSQDSRDTQYF. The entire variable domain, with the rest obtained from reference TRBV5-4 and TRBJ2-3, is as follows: ETGVTQSPTHLIKTRGQQVTLRCSSQSGHNTVSWYQQALGQGPQFIFQYYREEENGRGNFPPRFSGLQFPNYSSELNVNALELDDSALYLCASSQDSRDTQYFGPGTRLTVL.

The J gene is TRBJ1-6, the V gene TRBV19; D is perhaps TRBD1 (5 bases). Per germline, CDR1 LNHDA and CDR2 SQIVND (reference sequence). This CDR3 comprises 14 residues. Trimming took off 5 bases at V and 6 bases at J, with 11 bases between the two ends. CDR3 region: CASSPGFSNSPLHF. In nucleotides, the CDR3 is TGTGCCAGTAGTCCAGGGTTCAGTAATTCACCCCTCCACTTT.

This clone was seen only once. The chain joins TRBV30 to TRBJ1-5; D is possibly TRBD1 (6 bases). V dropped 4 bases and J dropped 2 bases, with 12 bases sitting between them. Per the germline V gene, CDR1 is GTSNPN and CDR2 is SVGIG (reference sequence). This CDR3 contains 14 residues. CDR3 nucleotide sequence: TGTGCCTGGATGGGCAGGGGCGGCAATCAGCCCCAGCATTTT. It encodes CAWMGRGGNQPQHF.

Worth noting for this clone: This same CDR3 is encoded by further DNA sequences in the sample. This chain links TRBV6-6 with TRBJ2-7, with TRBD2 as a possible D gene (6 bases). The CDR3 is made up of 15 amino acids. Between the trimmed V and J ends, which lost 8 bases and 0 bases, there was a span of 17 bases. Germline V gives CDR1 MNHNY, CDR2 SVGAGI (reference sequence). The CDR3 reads CASFGWEDTSYEQYF. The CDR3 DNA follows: TGTGCCAGCTTTGGCTGGGAGGATACCTCCTACGAGCAGTACTTC.